Below, 8 T cell receptor beta chains from the same sample are listed, as sequenced in a study of cytomegalovirus exposure and HLA in healthy donors. The PCR employed 60 Vbeta primers together with 13 Jbeta primers. Sequenced by immunoSEQ multiplex PCR; TCRdb stores in-frame clones only, minus some. Among 100,000 to 150,000 clones, 82% were seen once, and the ten largest hold about 7.5%. Sequenced material: PBMCs. Receptors were obtained from a woman between 50 and 59 years old in good health and CMV-seropositive.

The rearrangement uses TRBV30 and TRBJ1-2; D is perhaps TRBD1 (5 bases). The V and J ends lost 4 bases and 4 bases respectively, with 16 bases between them. This CDR3 has 14 amino acids. Germline CDR1 reads GTSNPN; CDR2 reads SVGIG (reference sequence). The CDR3 loop is CAWTTNTRGYGYTF. In nucleotides, the CDR3 is TGTGCCTGGACGACAAATACAAGGGGCTATGGCTACACCTTC.

V gene TRBV25-1 combines with J gene TRBJ2-2; TRBD2 matches at 11 bases. Losses at the gene ends were 3 bases for V and 4 bases for J; bases not matched to a gene: 1. The CDR3 totals 15 residues. Germline-derived CDR1 and CDR2 are MGHDK and SYGVNS. CDR3 nucleotides: TGTGCCAGCAGTGAGGGACTAGCGGCCACCGGGGAGCTGTTTTTT. Amino acids: CASSEGLAATGELFF.

The V gene is TRBV9, the J gene TRBJ1-1; possible D gene TRBD1, 5 bases. There are 14 residues in the CDR3. Germline CDR1 SGDLS, CDR2 YYNGEE. Trimming removed 0 bases from V and 5 bases from J, with 11 bases in between. The CDR3 DNA reads TGTGCCAGCAGCGTAGATAACGGGGGGACTGAAGCTTTCTTT. As protein: CASSVDNGGTEAFF.

The chain recombines TRBV28 with TRBJ2-3; 10 bases match TRBD2. The V segment lost 5 bases and the J segment 4 bases; nucleotides outside the gene matches: 6. The CDR3 sequence is 15 residues long. Germline CDR1 MDHEN, CDR2 SYDVKM. CDR3 nucleotide sequence: TGTGCCAGCAGTCTAGCGGGAGTTGTGGCAGATACGCAGTATTTT. Amino acids: CASSLAGVVADTQYF.

The sample holds a few counts of this clone. The chain carries TRBV10-3 and TRBJ2-7; 7 bases are a match to TRBD2. The CDR3 has 14 residues. From germline, CDR1 is ENHRY and CDR2 SYGVKD. The V gene end was trimmed by 4 bases and the J gene end by 3 bases; junction bases not matched to a gene: 6. The CDR3 loop reads CAISASGKGYEQYF. The CDR3 DNA reads as TGTGCCATCAGTGCGAGCGGGAAGGGCTACGAGCAGTACTTC.

This clone was counted between two and nine times. The V call is TRBV5-1, the J call TRBJ1-2; 7 bases are shared with TRBD1. Trimming removed 2 bases from V and 6 bases from J; junction bases left unmatched: 10. The V gene's germline CDR1 is SGHRS and CDR2 YFSETQ. The CDR3 contains 15 residues. CDR3 in DNA: TGCGCCAGCAGCTTAACAGGGGCCCCCGGAGATGGCTACACCTTC. It is translated as CASSLTGAPGDGYTF.

V is TRBV5-4 and J is TRBJ2-7, with D possibly matching TRBD1 (6 bases). Per the germline V gene, CDR1 is SGHNT and CDR2 is YYREEE (reference sequence). This CDR3 has 15 residues. V was pared by 2 bases and J by 3 bases, with 15 bases between. CDR3 nucleotide sequence: TGTGCCAGCAGCTTTTCGGCAGGGGCTAACTACGAGCAGTACTTC. This gives the protein CASSFSAGANYEQYF.

The J gene is TRBJ2-3, the V gene TRBV19; no reliable D call. The CDR3 covers 12 residues. Trimming left V 9 bases short and J 6 bases short, with 13 bases between. Germline V CDR1 and CDR2: LNHDA, SQIVND (reference sequence). This CDR3 is CASQPYGDTQYF. The CDR3 nucleotides are TGTGCCAGCCAACCTTACGGGGATACGCAGTATTTT.